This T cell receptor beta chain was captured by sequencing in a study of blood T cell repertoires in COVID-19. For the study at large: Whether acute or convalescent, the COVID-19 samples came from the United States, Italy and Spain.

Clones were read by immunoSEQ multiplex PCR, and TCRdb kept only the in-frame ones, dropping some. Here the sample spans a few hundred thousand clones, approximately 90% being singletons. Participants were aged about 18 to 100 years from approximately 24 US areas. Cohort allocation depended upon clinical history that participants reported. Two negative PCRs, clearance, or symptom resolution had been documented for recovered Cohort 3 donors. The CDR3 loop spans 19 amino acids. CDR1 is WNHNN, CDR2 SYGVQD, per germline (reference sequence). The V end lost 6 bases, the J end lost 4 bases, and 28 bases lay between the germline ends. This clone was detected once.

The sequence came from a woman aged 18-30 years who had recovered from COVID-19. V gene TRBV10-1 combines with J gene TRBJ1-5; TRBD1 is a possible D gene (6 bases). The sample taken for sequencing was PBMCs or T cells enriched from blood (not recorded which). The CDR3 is CASSSHLLAGTRNNQPQHF. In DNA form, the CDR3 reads TGCGCCAGCAGCTCCCACCTCCTCGCCGGGACAAGGAATAATCAGCCCCAGCATTTT.